The 27 T cell receptor beta chains below all came from one sample that was sequenced in a study of regulatory T cells in long-lasting Graves disease. With iRepertoire HTBI primers and Arm-PCR of CDR3 regions, TCR beta libraries were built. Via MiXCR, TCRdb re-called the multiplex PCR reads, giving one row per CDR3 protein. The sample lists roughly 380,000 distinct CDR3 sequences, roughly 16% occurring once. Time point described: newly diagnosed GD, antithyroid drugs for less than 3 months. PBMCs provided the RNA from which the TCR library was made. This specimen was peripheral blood mononuclear cells (PBMCs), taken at new diagnosis, from a patient treated with antithyroid drugs. These receptors all come from a female donor with Graves disease.

This clonotype was seen at least ten times. The chain combines TRBV11-2 with TRBJ2-7; 7 bases are shared with TRBD2. This CDR3 spans 15 amino acids. The V gene end was trimmed by 5 bases and the J gene end by 7 bases; junction bases not matched to a gene: 14. Germline CDR1 SGHAT, CDR2 FQNNGV. Here the CDR3 DNA reads TGTGCCAGCAGCCCTCTGGCGGGAGTGGTTGAAGAGCAGTACTTC. Translation: CASSPLAGVVEEQYF.

CDR3 sequence: CATSPGQRNTGELFF. Written as DNA, the CDR3 is TGTGCCACCAGTCCCGGACAGAGGAACACCGGGGAGCTGTTTTTT. The V gene is TRBV24-1, the J gene TRBJ2-2, with D possibly being TRBD1 (6 bases). Germline assignment: CDR1 KGHDR and CDR2 SFDVKD. V was pared by 6 bases and J by 1 base, with 11 bases between. CDR3 length: 15 amino acids.

V usage is TRBV30 and J usage is TRBJ2-1, with D maybe TRBD1 (6 bases). CDR3 size: 13 residues. Germline-derived CDR1 and CDR2 are GTSNPN and SVGIG (reference sequence). Trimming took off 2 bases at V and 4 bases at J, with 9 bases between the two ends. CDR3 bases: TGTGCCTGGAGTTGGGGGCAATACAATGAGCAGTTCTTC. Residues: CAWSWGQYNEQFF.

V usage is TRBV4-1 and J usage is TRBJ1-1; 7 positions match TRBD1. CDR3 length: 15 amino acids. Losses at the gene ends were 0 bases for V and 5 bases for J; bases not matched to a gene: 6. CDR1 and CDR2 from the germline V gene are MGHRA and YSYEKL. CDR3 protein: CASSQEEGATTEAFF. Written as DNA, the CDR3 is TGCGCCAGCAGCCAAGAGGAGGGGGCGACTACTGAAGCTTTCTTT.

This clonotype was counted ten times or more. The chain is built from TRBV6-5 and TRBJ1-6, with D unresolved. V lost 4 bases to trimming and J lost 3 bases, with 13 bases between them. Germline CDR1 reads MNHEY; CDR2 reads SVGAGI. The CDR3 has 16 residues. The chain's CDR3 is CASSLRPRLYNSPLHF. CDR3 sequence (DNA): TGTGCCAGCAGTTTGCGTCCGAGACTCTATAATTCACCCCTCCACTTT.

This clonotype was counted between two and nine times. The chain employs TRBV7-9 and TRBJ2-1; 9 positions agree with TRBD2. CDR1 is SEHNR, CDR2 FQNEAQ, per germline (reference sequence). The CDR3 contains 16 residues. The junction had 9 bases not matched to a gene; V was cut back by 3 bases and J by 6 bases. CDR3: CASSFAPGLASNEQFF. For the CDR3, the DNA is TGTGCCAGCAGCTTCGCGCCGGGACTAGCTTCCAATGAGCAGTTCTTC. Full variable domain (missing parts from reference TRBV7-9 and TRBJ2-1): DTGVSQNPRHKITKRGQNVTFRCDPISEHNRLYWYRQTLGQGPEFLTYFQNEAQLEKSRLLSDRFSAERPKGSFSTLEIQRTEQGDSAMYLCASSFAPGLASNEQFFGPGTRLTVL.

This clonotype was recorded many times. The chain couples TRBV20-1 to TRBJ1-6, with 7 nucleotides matching TRBD1. The germline V gene encodes CDR1 DFQATT and CDR2 SNEGSKA (reference sequence). With V trimmed by 0 bases and J by 8 bases, 7 bases remained unmatched. CDR3 length: 15 residues. CDR3 protein: CSAREGGRLDSPLHF. In DNA, the CDR3 is TGCAGTGCTAGAGAAGGGGGCCGTTTGGATTCACCCCTCCACTTT.

This clonotype has a handful of counts. Just one base apart from a much larger clone, this may be a read error. The conserved phenylalanine or tryptophan is not found at the CDR3 terminus, so this likely reflects a read error. The chain couples TRBV5-4 to TRBJ1-1; no clear D gene. Germline V lookup: CDR1 SGHNT, CDR2 YYREEE (reference sequence). The CDR3 totals 14 residues. V lost 4 bases and J lost 6, with 16 bases in between. The CDR3 sequence: CASSLAGRSAEAFL. The CDR3 nucleotides read TGTGCCAGCAGCCTAGCGGGCCGGTCTGCTGAAGCTTTCCTT.

This clonotype has only a few counts. This sequence joins TRBV19 and TRBJ2-1; 10 nucleotides match TRBD1. Germline values: CDR1 LNHDA, CDR2 SQIVND (reference sequence). This CDR3 region has 14 residues. The trim removed 8 bases at V and 0 bases at J, leaving 1 base unmatched. The CDR3 region is CASWTGGSYNEQFF. The CDR3 DNA follows: TGTGCCAGTTGGACAGGGGGCTCCTACAATGAGCAGTTCTTC. Full variable domain (rest looked up from reference TRBV19 and TRBJ2-1): DGGITQSPKYLFRKEGQNVTLSCEQNLNHDAMYWYRQDPGQGLRLIYYSQIVNDFQKGDIAEGYSVSREKKESFPLTVTSAQKNPTAFYLCASWTGGSYNEQFFGPGTRLTVL.

Many counts were recorded for this clonotype. V and J are TRBV20-1 and TRBJ2-2; maybe TRBD1 (6 bases). Germline CDR1 and CDR2: DFQATT and SNEGSKA (reference sequence). The CDR3 has 15 residues. Deletions cut 3 bases from V and 4 bases from J, with 15 bases between. The CDR3 bases are TGCAGTGCTAGTAACCCGGGACACCGCACCGGGGAGCTGTTTTTT. It codes for CSASNPGHRTGELFF.

The table lists this clonotype with a few counts. This chain links TRBV6-5 with TRBJ2-4; 9 nucleotides agree with TRBD1. V trimming: 2 bases; J trimming: 4 bases; junction bases outside the gene matches: 6. Germline V gene data show CDR1 as MNHEY and CDR2 as SVGAGI. The CDR3 has 16 amino acids. CDR3 sequence reads: CASSYAEGQGKNIQYF. The CDR3 DNA reads TGTGCCAGCAGTTACGCAGAAGGACAGGGGAAAAACATTCAGTACTTC.

This rearrangement joins TRBV5-8 to TRBJ2-5, with D possibly TRBD1 on 5 matching bases. There are 13 residues in the CDR3. In germline, CDR1 is SGHTS, CDR2 YDEGEE. The V end lost 5 bases, the J end lost 3 bases, and 11 bases lay between the germline ends. CDR3 nucleotide sequence: TGTGCCAGCAGAAGCGACAGCGAAGAGACCCAGTACTTC. Amino acid sequence: CASRSDSEETQYF.

This clonotype has only a few counts. It may be a read error: a sequence one base away is much more abundant. V and J are TRBV20-1 and TRBJ2-5; 10 positions agree with TRBD2. The CDR3 totals 14 residues. Germline V gives CDR1 DFQATT, CDR2 SNEGSKA (reference sequence). DNA of the CDR3: TGCAGTGCTAGGGGACTAGCGAGGGGAGAGACCCAGCACTTC. Translated: CSARGLARGETQHF.

The rearrangement links TRBV30 to TRBJ2-7; 12 bases align to TRBD2. The trim removed 2 bases at V and 5 bases at J, leaving 4 bases unmatched. The CDR3 spans 14 residues. Germline V CDR1 and CDR2: GTSNPN, SVGIG (reference sequence). The CDR3 loop reads CAWSKLAGGNEQYF. CDR3 in DNA: TGTGCCTGGAGTAAACTAGCGGGAGGTAACGAGCAGTACTTC.

A word on this clonotype: A much larger clone lies one base from this, so it may be a read error. The gene calls are TRBV7-2 and TRBJ2-5, with 10 bases identical to TRBD2. The germline gives CDR1 SGHTA, CDR2 FQGNSA. This CDR3 has 18 residues. The CDR3 is CACSSELAGEVVKETQYF. DNA of the CDR3: TGTGCCTGCAGCTCGGAGCTAGCGGGAGAGGTTGTTAAAGAGACCCAGTACTTC.

This clonotype was counted at least ten times. The V and J genes are TRBV11-2 and TRBJ1-6, with 10 bases identical to TRBD1. The V gene end was trimmed by 5 bases and the J gene end by 13 bases; junction bases not matched to a gene: 14. Germline CDR1 and CDR2: SGHAT and FQNNGV. The CDR3 covers 16 residues. The CDR3 is CASSPGGRTGGVPLHF. Written as DNA, the CDR3 is TGTGCCAGCAGCCCGGGGGGACGGACAGGGGGGGTGCCCCTCCACTTT.

This clonotype was seen many times. This chain uses TRBV11-3 with TRBJ2-1; 12 bases align to TRBD2. Per germline, CDR1 SGHNT and CDR2 YENEEA. The CDR3 spans 19 residues. V shed 2 bases and J 5 bases; nucleotides not matched to a gene: 13. The CDR3, as DNA: TGTGCCAGCAGCTTAAAGGGGCCAGTCCTAGCGGGGGGGAACAATGAGCAGTTCTTC. It specifies CASSLKGPVLAGGNNEQFF. Looking up the rest from reference TRBV11-3 and TRBJ2-1 gives the full variable domain: EAGVVQSPRYKIIEKKQPVAFWCNPISGHNTLYWYLQNLGQGPELLIRYENEEAVDDSQLPKDRFSAERLKGVDSTLKIQPAELGDSAVYLCASSLKGPVLAGGNNEQFFGPGTRLTVL.

This clonotype appeared many times. This chain connects TRBV11-2 to TRBJ2-2, with D unresolved. This CDR3 has 13 residues. Between the trimmed V and J ends, which lost 0 bases and 7 bases, there was a span of 6 bases. Germline lookup yields CDR1 SGHAT and CDR2 FQNNGV. The CDR3 sequence: CASSLELGGELFF. The CDR3 DNA reads TGTGCCAGCAGCTTAGAGCTCGGCGGGGAGCTGTTTTTT.

As concerns this clonotype: At one end, the junction sequence differs from germline, possibly due to a read error. The chain links TRBV29-1 to TRBJ1-1; D possibly corresponds to TRBD1 (5 bases). The CDR3 sequence is 13 residues long. Germline V gene sequence: CDR1 SQVTM, CDR2 ANQGSEA. CDR3 protein: CSVEDYSGAEALF. The DNA of the CDR3 is TGCAGCGTTGAAGATTATAGCGGGGCTGAAGCTCTCTTT.

V gene TRBV25-1 combines with J gene TRBJ1-4; no reliable D call. The CDR3 runs 17 residues. Germline V gene lookup returns CDR1 MGHDK and CDR2 SYGVNS. The CDR3: CTISMIGRQVSEEKLFF. CDR3 coding DNA: TGTACCATCAGTATGATCGGACGGCAAGTTTCGGAGGAAAAACTGTTTTTT.

This clonotype was detected a few times. The chain has TRBV19 and TRBJ2-1; 9 bases are shared with TRBD1. The CDR3 is made up of 16 amino acids. V was clipped by 3 bases and J by 1 base; unmatched bases: 4. Germline CDR1 reads LNHDA; CDR2 reads SQIVND (reference sequence). CDR3 protein: CASSISGTGSYNEQFF. Here the CDR3 DNA reads TGTGCCAGTAGTATTTCGGGGACAGGGTCCTACAATGAGCAGTTCTTC.

This clonotype appeared a few times. One end of the junction fails to match germline, which may point to a read error. The chain joins TRBV4-1 to TRBJ2-7; no clear D. Germline-derived CDR1 and CDR2 are MGHRA and YSYEKL. The CDR3 totals 15 residues. CDR3 bases: TGCGCCAGCGGCCAAGTTCTTTCTCGGGTAGGCAGATCCACTTTC. Encoded protein: CASGQVLSRVGRSTF.

This clonotype was counted a few times. Since a much larger clone is just one base distant, this may be a read error. V usage is TRBV2 and J usage is TRBJ1-2; D is possibly TRBD1 (6 bases). This CDR3 is 14 amino acids long. Germline loops: CDR1 SNHLY, CDR2 FYNNEI. With 2 bases removed from V and 10 bases from J, the gap between germline ends came to 17 bases. The CDR3 loop reads CASSEPRQARDYTF. The CDR3 DNA is TGTGCCAGCAGTGAACCGAGACAGGCACGTGACTACACCTTC.

There are many counts of this clonotype. The chain has TRBV20-1 and TRBJ2-3, with 8 bases lining up with TRBD2. The germline V gene has CDR1 DFQATT and CDR2 SNEGSKA (reference sequence). The CDR3 loop spans 14 amino acids. The ends lost 0 bases at V and 3 bases at J; junction bases unmatched: 2. CDR3 loop: CSARDRGGTDTQYF. CDR3 DNA: TGCAGTGCTAGAGATCGGGGGGGAACAGATACGCAGTATTTT.

A remark on this clonotype: A much larger clonotype is one base distant, so this may be a read error. The gene calls are TRBV28 and TRBJ1-6; tentative D call: TRBD1 (5 bases). The CDR3 runs to 13 residues. Germline CDR1 is MDHEN and CDR2 is SYDVKM. Deletions cut 2 bases from V and 9 bases from J, with 8 bases between. The CDR3 region is CASSLQGISPLHF. The CDR3 DNA follows: TGTGCCAGCAGTTTACAGGGTATTTCACCCCTCCACTTT. The whole variable domain, filled in from reference TRBV28 and TRBJ1-6, reads DVKVTQSSRYLVKRTGEKVFLECVQDMDHENMFWYRQDPGLGLRLIYFSYDVKMKEKGDIPEGYSVSREKKERFSLILESASTNQTSMYLCASSLQGISPLHFGNGTRLTVT.

This clonotype appeared many times. The gene calls are TRBV11-2 and TRBJ2-5; unclear D gene. Looked up from germline, CDR1 is SGHAT and CDR2 is FQNNGV. The CDR3 sequence is 16 residues long. V lost 5 bases and J lost 1, with 17 bases in between. For the CDR3, the DNA is TGTGCCAGCAGCCCTAGAGTCAGGAAATCCCAAGAGACCCAGTACTTC. The encoded protein is CASSPRVRKSQETQYF.

In its sample, this clonotype was seen many times. The chain carries TRBV27 and TRBJ2-1, with TRBD1 identical over 11 bases. V was clipped by 2 bases and J by 10 bases; unmatched bases: 4. Germline CDR1 reads MNHEY; CDR2 reads SMNVEV (reference sequence). The CDR3 length is 14 residues. The DNA of the CDR3 is TGTGCCAGCAGTTTAGGGACAGGGGGGAGCGAGCAGTTCTTC. Translated: CASSLGTGGSEQFF.